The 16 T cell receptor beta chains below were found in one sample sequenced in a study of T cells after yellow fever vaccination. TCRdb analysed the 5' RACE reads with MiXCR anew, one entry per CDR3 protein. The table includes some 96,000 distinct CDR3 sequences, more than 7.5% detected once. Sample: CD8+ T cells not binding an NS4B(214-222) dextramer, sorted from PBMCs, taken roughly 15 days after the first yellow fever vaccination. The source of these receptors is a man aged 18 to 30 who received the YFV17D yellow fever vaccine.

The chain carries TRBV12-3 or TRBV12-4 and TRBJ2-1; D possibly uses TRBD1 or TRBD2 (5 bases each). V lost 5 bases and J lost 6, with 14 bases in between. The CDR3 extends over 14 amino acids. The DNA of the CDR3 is TGTGCCAGCAGTCCCCTTGGGGGATTCAATGAGCAGTTCTTC. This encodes CASSPLGGFNEQFF.

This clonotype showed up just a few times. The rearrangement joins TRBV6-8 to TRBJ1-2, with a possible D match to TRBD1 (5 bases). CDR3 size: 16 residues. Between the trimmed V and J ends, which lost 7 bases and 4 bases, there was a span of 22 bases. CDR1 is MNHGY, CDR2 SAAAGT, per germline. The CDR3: CASTTSDRDTSYGYTF. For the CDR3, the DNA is TGTGCCAGCACCACCTCCGACAGAGACACCTCCTATGGCTACACCTTC.

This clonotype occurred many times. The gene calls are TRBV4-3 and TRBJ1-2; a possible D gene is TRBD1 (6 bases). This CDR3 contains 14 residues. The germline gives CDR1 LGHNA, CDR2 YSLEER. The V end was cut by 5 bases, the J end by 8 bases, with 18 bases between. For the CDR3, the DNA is TGCGCCAGCAGCAGCGGTACAGGGCTCGGCGGCTACACCTTC. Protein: CASSSGTGLGGYTF.

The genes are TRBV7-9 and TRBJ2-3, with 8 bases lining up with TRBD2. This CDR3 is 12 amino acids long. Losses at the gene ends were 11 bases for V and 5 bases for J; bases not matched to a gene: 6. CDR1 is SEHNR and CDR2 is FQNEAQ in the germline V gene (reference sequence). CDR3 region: CARGGAGDTQYF. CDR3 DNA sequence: TGTGCCCGGGGGGGGGCCGGAGATACGCAGTATTTT.

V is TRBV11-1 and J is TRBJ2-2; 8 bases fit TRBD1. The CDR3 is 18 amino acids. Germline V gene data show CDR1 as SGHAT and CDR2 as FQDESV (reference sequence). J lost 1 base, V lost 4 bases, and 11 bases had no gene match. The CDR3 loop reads CASSSPLGQGRNTGELFF. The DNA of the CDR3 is TGTGCCAGCAGCTCGCCTCTCGGACAGGGTCGGAACACCGGGGAGCTGTTTTTT.

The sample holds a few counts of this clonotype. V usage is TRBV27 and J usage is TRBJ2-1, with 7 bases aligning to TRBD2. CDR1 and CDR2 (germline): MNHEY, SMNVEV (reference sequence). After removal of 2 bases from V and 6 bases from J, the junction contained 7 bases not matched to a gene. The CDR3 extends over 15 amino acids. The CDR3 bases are TGTGCCAGCAGTTTAGAAGGGGCGGGGGTCAATGAGCAGTTCTTC. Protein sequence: CASSLEGAGVNEQFF.

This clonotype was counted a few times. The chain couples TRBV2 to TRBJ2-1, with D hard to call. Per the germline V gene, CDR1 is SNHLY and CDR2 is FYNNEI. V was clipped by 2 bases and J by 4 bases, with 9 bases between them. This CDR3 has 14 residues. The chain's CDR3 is CASSEPTTYNEQFF. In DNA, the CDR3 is TGTGCCAGCAGTGAACCTACTACGTACAATGAGCAGTTCTTC. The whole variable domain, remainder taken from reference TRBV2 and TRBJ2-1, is EPEVTQTPSHQVTQMGQEVILRCVPISNHLYFYWYRQILGQKVEFLVSFYNNEISEKSEIFDDQFSVERPDGSNFTLKIRSTKLEDSAMYFCASSEPTTYNEQFFGPGTRLTVL.

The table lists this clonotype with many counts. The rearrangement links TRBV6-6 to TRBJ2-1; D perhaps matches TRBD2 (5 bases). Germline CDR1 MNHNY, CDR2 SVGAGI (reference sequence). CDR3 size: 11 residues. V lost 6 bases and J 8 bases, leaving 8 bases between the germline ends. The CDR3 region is CASSPGDEQFF. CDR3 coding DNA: TGTGCCAGCAGCCCCGGGGATGAGCAGTTCTTC.

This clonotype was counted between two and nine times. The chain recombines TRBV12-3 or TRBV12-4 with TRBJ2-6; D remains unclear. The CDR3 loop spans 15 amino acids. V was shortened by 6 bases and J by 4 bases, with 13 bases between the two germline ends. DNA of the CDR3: TGTGCCAGCAGCCCCCCAGCGTTCGGGGCCAACGTCCTGACTTTC. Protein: CASSPPAFGANVLTF.

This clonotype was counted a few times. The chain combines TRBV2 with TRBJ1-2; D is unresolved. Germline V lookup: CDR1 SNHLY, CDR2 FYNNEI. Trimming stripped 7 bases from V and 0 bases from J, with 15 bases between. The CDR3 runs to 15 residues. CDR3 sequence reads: CASTTGWRTNYGYTF. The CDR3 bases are TGTGCCAGCACTACCGGGTGGAGGACTAACTATGGCTACACCTTC.

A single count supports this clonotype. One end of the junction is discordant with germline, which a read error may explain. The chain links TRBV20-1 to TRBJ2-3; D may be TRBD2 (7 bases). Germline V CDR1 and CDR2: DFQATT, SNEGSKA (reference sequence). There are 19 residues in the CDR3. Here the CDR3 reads CCAREADGGPTLITDTQYF. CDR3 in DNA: TGCTGTGCTAGAGAGGCGGACGGGGGGCCTACCCTTATCACAGATACGCAGTATTTT.

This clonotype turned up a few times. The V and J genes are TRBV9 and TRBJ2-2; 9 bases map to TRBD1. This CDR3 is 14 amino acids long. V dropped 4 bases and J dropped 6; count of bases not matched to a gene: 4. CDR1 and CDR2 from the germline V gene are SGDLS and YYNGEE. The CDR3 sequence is CASSTGGLPGELFF. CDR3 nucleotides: TGTGCCAGCAGCACAGGGGGCCTCCCCGGGGAGCTGTTTTTT.

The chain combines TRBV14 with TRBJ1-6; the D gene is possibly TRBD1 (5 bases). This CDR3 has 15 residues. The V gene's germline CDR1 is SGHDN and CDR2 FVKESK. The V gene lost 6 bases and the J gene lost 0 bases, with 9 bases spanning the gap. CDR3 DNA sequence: TGTGCCAGCAGAAGAGACAGCTCCTATAATTCACCCCTCCACTTT. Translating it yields CASRRDSSYNSPLHF.

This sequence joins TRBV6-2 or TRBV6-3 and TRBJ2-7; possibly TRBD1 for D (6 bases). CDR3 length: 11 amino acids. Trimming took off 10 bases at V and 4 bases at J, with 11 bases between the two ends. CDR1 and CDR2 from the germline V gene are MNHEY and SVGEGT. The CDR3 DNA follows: TGTGCCACACTACAGGGTTACGAGCAGTACGTC. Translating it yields CATLQGYEQYV.

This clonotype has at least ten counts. The CDR3 loop is CSVEDPGKIDEQYF. The CDR3 region has the DNA TGCAGCGTTGAAGACCCAGGGAAGATCGACGAGCAGTACTTC. The chain is built from TRBV29-1 and TRBJ2-7, with D perhaps matching TRBD1 (5 bases). Germline V lookup: CDR1 SQVTM, CDR2 ANQGSEA. V was clipped by 0 bases and J by 5 bases, with 14 bases between them. CDR3 length equals 14 residues.

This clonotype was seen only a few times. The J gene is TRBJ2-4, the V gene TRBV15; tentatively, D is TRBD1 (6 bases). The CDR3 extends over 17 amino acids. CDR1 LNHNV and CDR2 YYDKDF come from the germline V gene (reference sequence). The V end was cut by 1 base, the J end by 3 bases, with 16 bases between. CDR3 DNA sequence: TGTGCCACCAGCAGAGTAATAGGCAGGGGTGGCAAAAACATTCAGTACTTC. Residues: CATSRVIGRGGKNIQYF.